This T cell receptor (beta chain) was sequenced during a study of monozygotic twins with inflammatory bowel disease. TCRdb processed the 5' RACE reads again and assigns one entry to each CDR3 protein, with no DNA. This table holds about 420,000 distinct CDR3 sequences. This CDR3 has 14 amino acids. From germline, CDR1 is SQVTM and CDR2 ANQGSEA. The specimen was blood. This chain connects TRBV29-1 to TRBJ2-3; TCRdb lists TRBD2, though no DNA is available to test this call. The receptor was isolated from a human donor with ulcerative colitis or Crohn's disease, or a healthy co-twin of an affected twin (not recorded which). CDR3 amino acids: CSVVWLADTDTQYF.